These 13 T cell receptor beta chains share one sample of origin, sequenced in a study of blood T cells in healthy people across ages. The authors ran a second PCR of roughly 6 to 12 cycles using a sample-barcoded 5' primer and a J-beta primer mix. Each CDR3 protein is one row after TCRdb ran MiXCR on the 5' RACE reads. The sample carries under 800,000 distinct CDR3 sequences, 40% to 45% recorded once. The sample consisted of blood. The source of these receptors is a woman aged 55-75 years in good health.

In nucleotides, the CDR3 is TGTGCCAGCAGCTTAGCGGGGATGCAGGGAGAAGAGACCCAGTTCTTC. Its protein product is CASSLAGMQGEETQFF. V and J are TRBV7-9 and TRBJ2-1; D may match TRBD1 or TRBD2 (5 bases each). The germline V gene encodes CDR1 SEHNR and CDR2 FQNEAQ (reference sequence). CDR3 length equals 16 residues. The V gene lost 0 bases and the J gene lost 13 bases, with 22 bases spanning the gap.

This clonotype was counted between two and nine times. The V and J genes are TRBV28 and TRBJ1-1; 7 bases map to TRBD1. The trim removed 11 bases at V and 2 bases at J, leaving 8 bases unmatched. The germline CDR1 and CDR2 sequences are MDHEN and SYDVKM. This CDR3 contains 13 residues. CDR3 bases: TGTGCCTCCAGGGGGACCTCAAACACTGAAGCTTTCTTT. It specifies CASRGTSNTEAFF. The complete variable domain, with remaining parts taken from reference TRBV28 and TRBJ1-1, reads DVKVTQSSRYLVKRTGEKVFLECVQDMDHENMFWYRQDPGLGLRLIYFSYDVKMKEKGDIPEGYSVSREKKERFSLILESASTNQTSMYLCASRGTSNTEAFFGQGTRLTVV.

This chain uses TRBV27 with TRBJ1-5; D is perhaps TRBD1 (6 bases). CDR1 is MNHEY, CDR2 SMNVEV, per germline (reference sequence). V was cut by 5 bases and J by 7 bases, with 12 bases left in between. The length of the CDR3 is 13 residues. CDR3 sequence reads: CASSPSGAQPQHF. DNA for the CDR3: TGTGCCAGCAGTCCCTCAGGGGCCCAGCCCCAGCATTTT.

The CDR3 region is CASSIRRMVGQGETGATNEKLFF. In DNA form, the CDR3 reads TGTGCCAGCAGCATCAGAAGAATGGTGGGACAGGGAGAAACGGGGGCAACTAATGAAAAACTGTTTTTT. The V and J genes are TRBV4-2 and TRBJ1-4, with 9 bases that match TRBD1. CDR3 length equals 23 residues. Per germline, CDR1 LGHNA and CDR2 YNFKEQ. Trimming removed 5 bases from V and 0 bases from J; junction bases left unmatched: 25.

This clonotype was picked up many times. The V call is TRBV6-2 or TRBV6-3, the J call TRBJ2-1; 10 bases are a match to TRBD1. Germline trimming cut 5 bases from V and 9 bases from J; bases unmatched to any gene: 13. CDR1 MNHEY and CDR2 SVGEGT come from the germline V gene. CDR3 length equals 16 residues. The CDR3 DNA reads TGTGCCAGCAGTGCCCCCGGGACAGGGGATCGGAGTGAGCAGTTCTTC. It codes for CASSAPGTGDRSEQFF.

This clonotype was seen a single time. The chain links TRBV4-3 to TRBJ2-5; TRBD2 matches 9 bases. This CDR3 region has 13 residues. Trimming cost V 6 bases and J 5 bases; bases outside gene matches: 4. Germline V gene sequence: CDR1 LGHNA, CDR2 YSLEER. This chain's CDR3 is CASSSGRLETQYF. The CDR3 region has the DNA TGCGCCAGCAGTAGCGGGAGACTGGAGACCCAGTACTTC.

The chain has TRBV20-1 and TRBJ2-7; 10 bases are a match to TRBD2. This CDR3 region has 18 residues. The J segment lost 4 bases and the V segment lost 6 bases, leaving 21 bases of the junction unmatched. Germline V gives CDR1 DFQATT, CDR2 SNEGSKA (reference sequence). Written as DNA, the CDR3 is TGCAGTGCGCGAGCACCGGGACGAGCGGGAGGGCCTAGGTACGAGCAGTACTTC. This codes for CSARAPGRAGGPRYEQYF.

This clonotype came up a few times. The chain combines TRBV29-1 with TRBJ2-5; a possible D gene is TRBD2 (7 bases). The CDR3 is made up of 16 amino acids. The V gene lost 4 bases and the J gene lost 2 bases, with 20 bases spanning the gap. The germline V gene has CDR1 SQVTM and CDR2 ANQGSEA. The DNA of the CDR3 is TGCAGCGTTGCAAATGGGGGGGCGCTGGGACAAGAGACCCAGTACTTC. Encoded protein: CSVANGGALGQETQYF.

The V gene is TRBV19, the J gene TRBJ2-1; 9 bases align to TRBD1. The CDR3 consists of 14 residues. Germline CDR1 is LNHDA and CDR2 is SQIVND (reference sequence). After removal of 7 bases from V and 8 bases from J, the junction contained 9 bases not matched to a gene. The CDR3 loop reads CASKGGQGSHEQFF. CDR3 sequence (DNA): TGTGCCAGTAAAGGGGGACAGGGATCCCATGAGCAGTTCTTC.

V and J are TRBV28 and TRBJ1-2; 7 bases agree with TRBD1. CDR3 length: 17 residues. In germline, CDR1 is MDHEN, CDR2 SYDVKM. Trimming took 6 bases from V and 0 from J; bases not matched to a gene: 13. The CDR3 is CASSKGGRGLANYGYTF. CDR3 DNA sequence: TGTGCCAGCAGCAAAGGGGGCAGGGGGTTAGCTAACTATGGCTACACCTTC.

This clonotype was seen once. This sequence joins TRBV5-1 and TRBJ2-7, with TRBD2 as a possible D gene (5 bases). There are 15 residues in the CDR3. Germline-derived CDR1 and CDR2 are SGHRS and YFSETQ. V shed 0 bases and J shed 4 bases, with 14 bases lying between them. The CDR3 protein is CASSLDPGSQYEQYF. DNA for the CDR3: TGCGCCAGCAGCTTGGATCCGGGATCCCAGTACGAGCAGTACTTC.

The chain has TRBV20-1 and TRBJ1-2; the match to TRBD1 covers 10 bases. The germline V gene encodes CDR1 DFQATT and CDR2 SNEGSKA (reference sequence). The V gene end was trimmed by 4 bases and the J gene end by 8 bases; junction bases not matched to a gene: 7. The CDR3 totals 13 residues. CDR3 DNA sequence: TGCAGTGCTATAGCGGGGACAGGGGCGGGCTACACCTTC. This encodes CSAIAGTGAGYTF.

The chain couples TRBV6-6 to TRBJ1-2, with TRBD1 as a possible D gene (5 bases). Germline V CDR1 and CDR2: MNHNY, SVGAGI (reference sequence). V gave up 6 bases and J gave up 2 bases, with 19 bases separating them. CDR3 size: 16 residues. CDR3: CASSSPHSGANYGYTF. The CDR3 region has the DNA TGTGCCAGCAGCAGCCCCCATTCTGGGGCAAACTATGGCTACACCTTC.